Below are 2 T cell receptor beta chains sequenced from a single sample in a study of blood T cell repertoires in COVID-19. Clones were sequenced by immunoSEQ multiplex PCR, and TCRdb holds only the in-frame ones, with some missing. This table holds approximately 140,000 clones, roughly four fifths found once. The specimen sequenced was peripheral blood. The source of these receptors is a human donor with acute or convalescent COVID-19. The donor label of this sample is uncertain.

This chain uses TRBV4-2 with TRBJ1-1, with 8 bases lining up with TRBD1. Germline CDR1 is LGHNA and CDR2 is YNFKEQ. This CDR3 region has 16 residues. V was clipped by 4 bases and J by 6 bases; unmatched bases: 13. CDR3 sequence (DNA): TGTGCCAGCAGCCTTTTCCTGACAGGGGAAGAAGCTGAAGCTTTCTTT. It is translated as CASSLFLTGEEAEAFF.

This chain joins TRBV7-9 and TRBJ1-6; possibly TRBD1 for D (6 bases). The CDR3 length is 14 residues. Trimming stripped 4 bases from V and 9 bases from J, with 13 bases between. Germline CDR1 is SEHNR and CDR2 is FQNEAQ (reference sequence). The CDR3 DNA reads TGTGCCAGCAGCTCGGGGGGCCTAGGTTCACCCCTCCACTTT. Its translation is CASSSGGLGSPLHF.